Following are 4 T cell receptor beta chains from one sample sequenced in a study of shared clonotypes between healthy human individuals. Assay used: immunoSEQ multiplex PCR; TCRdb lists only in-frame clones, some missing. The sample yields approximately 440,000 clones, 70% to 80% seen once. The sequenced sample consisted of PBMCs. The receptors were sampled from a woman aged 40 to 50 in good health. Some clones in this sample may be carry-over from other donors' samples.

V gene TRBV7-9 combines with J gene TRBJ1-3, with D hard to call. The V end was cut by 5 bases, the J end by 0 bases, with 14 bases between. The CDR3 loop spans 16 amino acids. Germline V gene data show CDR1 as SEHNR and CDR2 as FQNEAQ (reference sequence). The CDR3 DNA is TGTGCCAGCAGCCTCTCCCGCCGGCGCTCTGGAAACACCATATATTTT. Amino acid sequence: CASSLSRRRSGNTIYF.

A single count supports this clone. V and J are TRBV2 and TRBJ2-7; D call uncertain. CDR1 and CDR2 (germline): SNHLY, FYNNEI. CDR3 length: 12 residues. Trimming stripped 2 bases from V and 3 bases from J, with 5 bases between. The CDR3 loop is CASSELDYEQYF. The CDR3 DNA follows: TGTGCCAGCAGTGAACTGGACTACGAGCAGTACTTC.

The rearrangement links TRBV11-3 to TRBJ2-3; 11 positions agree with TRBD2. The CDR3 runs 17 residues. The ends lost 5 bases at V and 6 bases at J; junction bases unmatched: 13. Looked up from germline, CDR1 is SGHNT and CDR2 is YENEEA. The CDR3 region has the DNA TGTGCCAGCAGCCTCTCGGGATCCTCTAGCGGGAGGGATACGCAGTATTTT. Protein: CASSLSGSSSGRDTQYF. The full variable domain, in which reference TRBV11-3 and TRBJ2-3 provide the parts outside the CDR3, is EAGVVQSPRYKIIEKKQPVAFWCNPISGHNTLYWYLQNLGQGPELLIRYENEEAVDDSQLPKDRFSAERLKGVDSTLKIQPAELGDSAVYLCASSLSGSSSGRDTQYFGPGTRLTVL.

The chain combines TRBV28 with TRBJ1-5; 9 bases map to TRBD1. This CDR3 comprises 19 residues. Germline V CDR1 and CDR2: MDHEN, SYDVKM. V was clipped by 0 bases and J by 1 base; unmatched bases: 10. CDR3 nucleotides: TGTGCCAGCAGTTTATGGGCCGGGACAGGGATGTGGAGCAATCAGCCCCAGCATTTT. It is translated as CASSLWAGTGMWSNQPQHF.